These 14 T cell receptor beta chains came from one sample sequenced in a study of shared clonotypes between healthy human individuals. Assay: immunoSEQ multiplex PCR; the TCRdb copy retains only in-frame clones and omits some. The repertoire holds roughly 2.6 million clones, with just over 90% as singletons. Sequenced: naive CD4+ T cells sorted from blood. The subset here: CD45RA+ positively selected. The receptor set was obtained from a young man in good health.

The V gene is TRBV7-9, the J gene TRBJ2-4; tentatively, D is TRBD1 (6 bases). The V end was cut by 5 bases, the J end by 0 bases, with 20 bases between. The CDR3 is 18 residues long. Germline values: CDR1 SEHNR, CDR2 FQNEAQ (reference sequence). CDR3 residues: CASSTGQPMGIAKNIQYF. CDR3 nucleotide sequence: TGTGCCAGCAGCACCGGACAGCCGATGGGAATAGCCAAAAACATTCAGTACTTC.

The CDR3 loop reads CASSRGGGSSSGYTF. Here the CDR3 DNA reads TGTGCCAGCAGCCGGGGAGGGGGGTCGTCGAGTGGCTACACCTTC. V and J are TRBV13 and TRBJ1-2; perhaps TRBD1 as D (6 bases). The CDR3 has 15 residues. The germline CDR1 and CDR2 sequences are PRHDT and FYEKMQ (reference sequence). Trimming took 5 bases from V and 7 from J, leaving 20 bases between them.

The chain uses TRBV2 and TRBJ1-1; D is unresolved. The CDR3 contains 14 residues. Germline CDR1 and CDR2: SNHLY and FYNNEI. V lost 7 bases, J lost 1 base, and 13 bases lay in between. CDR3: CASTPDRKNTEAFF. DNA for the CDR3: TGTGCCAGCACTCCCGACCGAAAGAACACTGAAGCTTTCTTT.

Concerning this clone itself: Within the sample, other DNA sequences also encode this same CDR3. DNA for the CDR3: TGTGCCAGCAGCCCCGGGACTAGCGGTTACGAGCAGTACTTC. This gives the protein CASSPGTSGYEQYF. The chain recombines TRBV5-4 with TRBJ2-7; TRBD2 matches at 11 bases. CDR3 length: 14 amino acids. V was pared by 4 bases and J by 4 bases, with 4 bases of the junction left unmatched. CDR1 is SGHNT and CDR2 is YYREEE in the germline V gene (reference sequence).

This clone has just one count. The chain recombines TRBV6-5 with TRBJ2-7; perhaps TRBD2 as D (7 bases). The CDR3 spans 15 residues. Trimming took off 6 bases at V and 3 bases at J, with 18 bases between the two ends. CDR1 MNHEY and CDR2 SVGAGI come from the germline V gene. The CDR3 here is CASRESGGAFYEQYF. For the CDR3, the DNA is TGTGCCAGCAGAGAATCGGGGGGCGCTTTCTACGAGCAGTACTTC.

The V call is TRBV13, the J call TRBJ2-1, with D tentatively TRBD2 (6 bases). This CDR3 is 15 amino acids long. Germline CDR1 is PRHDT and CDR2 is FYEKMQ (reference sequence). Trimming removed 5 bases from V and 7 bases from J, with 18 bases in between. This CDR3 reads CASSKMTSGENEQFF. CDR3 nucleotide sequence: TGTGCCAGCAGCAAAATGACTAGTGGGGAAAATGAGCAGTTCTTC.

The V and J genes are TRBV11-2 and TRBJ2-1, with 12 bases matching TRBD2. There are 16 residues in the CDR3. V lost 1 base to trimming and J lost 7 bases; unmatched junction nucleotides: 5. CDR1 is SGHAT and CDR2 is FQNNGV in the germline V gene. The chain's CDR3 is CASSLGALAGGNEQFF. CDR3 nucleotide sequence: TGTGCCAGCAGCTTAGGGGCCCTAGCGGGAGGGAATGAGCAGTTCTTC.

CDR3 bases: TGTGCCACCAGCTCAACAGGGGGCGGCGAAAAACTGTTTTTT. Its protein product is CATSSTGGGEKLFF. This chain joins TRBV15 and TRBJ1-4; the match to TRBD1 covers 9 bases. The CDR3 has 14 amino acids. V shed 5 bases, J shed 8 bases, and the junction held 6 bases outside the gene matches. Germline V lookup: CDR1 LNHNV, CDR2 YYDKDF (reference sequence).

The chain couples TRBV6-1 to TRBJ1-5; TRBD1 matches 11 bases. The germline V gene encodes CDR1 MNHNS and CDR2 SASEGT. The CDR3 has 17 amino acids. V shed 5 bases, J shed 1 base, and the junction held 7 bases outside the gene matches. Here the CDR3 reads CASSQGQGAASNQPQHF. The CDR3 DNA reads TGTGCCAGCAGTCAAGGACAGGGGGCAGCAAGCAATCAGCCCCAGCATTTT.

The chain links TRBV6-1 to TRBJ1-5, with 9 bases that match TRBD1. V was clipped by 5 bases and J by 4 bases; unmatched bases: 6. Germline-derived CDR1 and CDR2 are MNHNS and SASEGT. This CDR3 is 15 amino acids long. CDR3 DNA: TGTGCCAGCAGTACGGGACAGGGCGAGAATCAGCCCCAGCATTTT. This gives the protein CASSTGQGENQPQHF.

This clone was observed a single time. V is TRBV28 and J is TRBJ1-1, with 7 bases aligning to TRBD1. The CDR3 loop spans 17 amino acids. The V gene's germline CDR1 is MDHEN and CDR2 SYDVKM. The ends lost 3 bases at V and 1 base at J; junction bases unmatched: 11. DNA of the CDR3: TGTGCCAGCAGTTTTCATGGTGTTGACAGGGCGAACACTGAAGCTTTCTTT. Residues: CASSFHGVDRANTEAFF.

V usage is TRBV5-1 and J usage is TRBJ1-4; TRBD1 aligns across 10 bases. V gave up 0 bases and J gave up 2 bases; unmatched junction bases: 4. This CDR3 has 17 amino acids. CDR1 and CDR2 from the germline V gene are SGHRS and YFSETQ. This chain's CDR3 is CASSLGGQGTTNEKLFF. CDR3 sequence (DNA): TGCGCCAGCAGCTTGGGGGGACAGGGGACCACTAATGAAAAACTGTTTTTT. Full variable domain (outside the CDR3, taken from reference TRBV5-1 and TRBJ1-4): KAGVTQTPRYLIKTRGQQVTLSCSPISGHRSVSWYQQTPGQGLQFLFEYFSETQRNKGNFPGRFSGRQFSNSRSEMNVSTLELGDSALYLCASSLGGQGTTNEKLFFGSGTQLSVL.

J is TRBJ1-2 and V is TRBV21-1; TRBD1 is the table's D call and was not checked against the DNA. TRBV21-1 is labeled a pseudogene. The CDR3 length is 14 residues. The CDR3 coding sequence is TGTGCCAGGGGGCCCTTCGGCAGGGGCGGCGGCTACACCTTC. This codes for CARGPFGRGGGYTF.

The chain couples TRBV7-2 to TRBJ1-4, with a weak D call TRBD1 (5 bases). Germline loops: CDR1 SGHTA, CDR2 FQGNSA. The CDR3 totals 12 residues. The CDR3 loop is CVRGGANEKLFF. In DNA, the CDR3 is TGTGTCCGGGGAGGGGCTAATGAAAAACTGTTTTTT.